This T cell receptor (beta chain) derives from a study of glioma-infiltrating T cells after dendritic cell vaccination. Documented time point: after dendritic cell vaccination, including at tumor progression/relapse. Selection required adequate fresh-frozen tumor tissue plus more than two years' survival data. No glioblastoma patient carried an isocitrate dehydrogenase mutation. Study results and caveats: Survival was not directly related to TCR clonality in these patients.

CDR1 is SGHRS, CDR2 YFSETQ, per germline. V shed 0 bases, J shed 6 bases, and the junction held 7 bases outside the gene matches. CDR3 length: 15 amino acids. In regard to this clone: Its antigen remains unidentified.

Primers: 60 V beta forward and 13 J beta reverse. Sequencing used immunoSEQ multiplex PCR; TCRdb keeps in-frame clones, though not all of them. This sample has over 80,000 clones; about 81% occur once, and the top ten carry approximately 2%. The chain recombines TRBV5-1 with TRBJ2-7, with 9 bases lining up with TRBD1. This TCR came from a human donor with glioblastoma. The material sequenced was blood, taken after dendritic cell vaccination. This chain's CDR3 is CASSLGGQGLAEQYF. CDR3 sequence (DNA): TGCGCCAGCAGCTTGGGGGGACAGGGACTTGCCGAGCAGTACTTC.